Below are 21 T cell receptor beta chains sequenced from a single sample in a study of blood T cells in healthy people across ages (dated by TCRdb to between 2014 and 2016). Libraries came from 5' RACE. The sequencer was an Illumina HiSeq 2500. A second PCR of roughly 7 to 11 cycles was performed with a sample-barcoded 5' primer and a J-beta primer mix. TCRdb reran the public reads through fastp at Q25 and MiXCR, keeping productive beta chains. For every CDR3 protein sequence, its rows merge into one entry that carries the most common genes and DNA. Present in this sample are roughly 930,000 distinct CDR3 sequences, about 48% of which were seen just once. The ten most abundant clones make up 13% of the sample. Sequences were obtained from blood. Receptors originate from a man aged 25-40 years in good health.

DNA of the CDR3: TGCAGCGTTGATGGGGACAGGGCTAACTATGGCTACACCTTC. Translating gives CSVDGDRANYGYTF. The chain has TRBV29-1 and TRBJ1-2; TRBD1 matches at 9 bases. The CDR3 consists of 14 residues. Germline values: CDR1 SQVTM, CDR2 ANQGSEA. The V segment lost 3 bases and the J segment 0 bases; nucleotides outside the gene matches: 2.

J is TRBJ2-3 and V is TRBV5-1; D may be TRBD1 or TRBD2 (6 bases each). The V gene's germline CDR1 is SGHRS and CDR2 YFSETQ. The CDR3 runs 15 residues. Deletions cut 1 base from V and 4 bases from J, with 13 bases between. This chain's CDR3 is CASSLTGGGADTQYF. The CDR3 coding sequence is TGCGCCAGCAGCTTGACTGGGGGCGGGGCAGATACGCAGTATTTT.

V gene TRBV6-2 or TRBV6-3 combines with J gene TRBJ1-2; no reliable D call. The germline CDR1 and CDR2 sequences are MNHEY and SVGEGT. This CDR3 is built from 11 residues. V lost 4 bases and J 6 bases, leaving 6 bases between the germline ends. CDR3 sequence reads: CASSWRDGYTF. CDR3 coding DNA: TGTGCCAGCAGTTGGAGGGATGGCTACACCTTC.

V gene TRBV29-1 combines with J gene TRBJ2-1, with D perhaps matching TRBD2 (6 bases). The V end lost 3 bases, the J end lost 4 bases, and 13 bases lay between the germline ends. The CDR3 extends over 14 amino acids. Per germline, CDR1 SQVTM and CDR2 ANQGSEA. CDR3 sequence reads: CSVESGRGYNEQFF. CDR3 nucleotide sequence: TGCAGCGTTGAGAGCGGCCGGGGGTACAATGAGCAGTTCTTC.

CDR3 amino acids: CSVAGGRRTQYF. Here the CDR3 DNA reads TGCAGCGTTGCGGGGGGCCGGAGGACCCAGTACTTC. This chain connects TRBV29-1 to TRBJ2-5; the D gene is possibly TRBD2 (7 bases). V lost 4 bases and J 7 bases, leaving 13 bases between the germline ends. CDR3 length equals 12 residues. Germline loops: CDR1 SQVTM, CDR2 ANQGSEA.

This clonotype has a handful of counts. The chain combines TRBV6-1 with TRBJ2-7; 8 bases map to TRBD1. The CDR3 is 13 amino acids. Germline V CDR1 and CDR2: MNHNS, SASEGT. V lost 6 bases, J lost 6 bases, and 7 bases stayed unmatched. This CDR3 is CASSLDRESEQYF. CDR3 DNA: TGTGCCAGCAGCCTGGACAGGGAGAGCGAGCAGTACTTC.

This clonotype has only one observation. V gene TRBV10-3 combines with J gene TRBJ2-6, with TRBD1 as a possible D gene (6 bases). V dropped 6 bases and J dropped 2 bases, with 8 bases sitting between them. Germline V gene lookup returns CDR1 ENHRY and CDR2 SYGVKD. CDR3 length: 14 amino acids. CDR3 amino acids: CAISSGAGANVLTF. The CDR3 bases are TGTGCCATCAGCTCAGGGGCTGGGGCCAACGTCCTGACTTTC.

The rearrangement links TRBV20-1 to TRBJ1-6; D may be TRBD1 (5 bases). V was clipped by 2 bases and J by 7 bases, with 9 bases between them. There are 13 residues in the CDR3. CDR1 and CDR2 from the germline V gene are DFQATT and SNEGSKA (reference sequence). CDR3 nucleotide sequence: TGCAGTGCTAGAACACAGGAGAATTCACCCCTCCACTTT. Its translation: CSARTQENSPLHF.

The chain carries TRBV5-5 and TRBJ1-1; 8 nucleotides agree with TRBD1. The CDR3 totals 16 residues. Trimming cost V 0 bases and J 5 bases; bases outside gene matches: 9. The germline gives CDR1 SGHKS, CDR2 YYEKEE (reference sequence). CDR3 sequence (DNA): TGTGCCAGCAGCTTGGAAGGCGGCAGGGGGCTTACTGAAGCTTTCTTT. Encoded protein: CASSLEGGRGLTEAFF.

Only a few counts were recorded for this clonotype. The chain couples TRBV9 to TRBJ2-7; the match to TRBD1 covers 9 bases. Germline CDR1 reads SGDLS; CDR2 reads YYNGEE. With V trimmed by 3 bases and J by 5 bases, 9 bases remained unmatched. The CDR3 spans 15 residues. CDR3 nucleotides: TGTGCCAGCAGCGCCGGGACAGGGATCGTCGACGAGCAGTACTTC. Translation: CASSAGTGIVDEQYF.

V and J are TRBV28 and TRBJ1-5; 7 bases line up with TRBD1. J gave up 7 bases and V 11 bases, and 8 bases lay outside the gene matches. The germline CDR1 and CDR2 sequences are MDHEN and SYDVKM. CDR3 size: 12 residues. The CDR3 sequence: CAWGGQRQPQHF. CDR3 coding DNA: TGTGCCTGGGGGGGACAGAGGCAGCCCCAGCATTTT.

The chain joins TRBV28 to TRBJ2-1; 11 bases align to TRBD1. Trimming cost V 7 bases and J 6 bases; bases outside gene matches: 11. The germline gives CDR1 MDHEN, CDR2 SYDVKM. The CDR3 has 16 amino acids. The CDR3 is CASTAGTGGRANEQFF. The CDR3 DNA reads as TGTGCCAGCACTGCCGGGACAGGGGGTAGGGCCAATGAGCAGTTCTTC.

This clonotype was seen a handful of times. This chain's CDR3 is CASSSLQGSGSYEQYF. CDR3 in DNA: TGTGCCAGCAGTTCACTACAGGGCTCGGGCAGCTACGAGCAGTACTTC. This sequence joins TRBV6-2 or TRBV6-3 and TRBJ2-7; possible D gene TRBD1, 6 bases. V lost 4 bases and J lost 3, with 19 bases in between. The CDR3 spans 16 residues. Per the germline V gene, CDR1 is MNHEY and CDR2 is SVGEGT.

This clonotype was seen a handful of times. V usage is TRBV20-1 and J usage is TRBJ2-5; D uncertain. CDR1 is DFQATT, CDR2 SNEGSKA, per germline (reference sequence). V lost 5 bases and J 2 bases, leaving 12 bases between the germline ends. The CDR3 consists of 13 residues. This CDR3 reads CSALQNGQETQYF. In DNA form, the CDR3 reads TGCAGTGCTCTGCAAAACGGACAAGAGACCCAGTACTTC.

This clonotype was counted only a few times. V gene TRBV18 combines with J gene TRBJ2-1, with 9 bases aligning to TRBD1. Germline CDR1 is KGHSH and CDR2 is LQKENI. With V trimmed by 3 bases and J by 5 bases, 8 bases remained unmatched. The CDR3 is 16 residues long. This CDR3 reads CASSPTGQGVNNEQFF. CDR3 nucleotide sequence: TGTGCCAGCTCACCGACGGGACAGGGAGTGAACAATGAGCAGTTCTTC. Looking up the rest from reference TRBV18 and TRBJ2-1 gives the full variable domain: NAGVMQNPRHLVRRRGQEARLRCSPMKGHSHVYWYRQLPEEGLKFMVYLQKENIIDESGMPKERFSAEFPKEGPSILRIQQVVRGDSAAYFCASSPTGQGVNNEQFFGPGTRLTVL.

The J gene is TRBJ1-5, the V gene TRBV20-1; a weak D match, TRBD1 (5 bases). The CDR3 consists of 14 residues. Germline lookup yields CDR1 DFQATT and CDR2 SNEGSKA (reference sequence). V lost 3 bases and J lost 2, with 11 bases in between. Written as DNA, the CDR3 is TGCAGTGCTAGGAGGGGAGAGGGCAATCAGCCCCAGCATTTT. It translates to CSARRGEGNQPQHF.

The chain couples TRBV7-3 to TRBJ2-1; D might be TRBD2 (7 bases). The CDR3 length is 14 residues. V lost 4 bases and J lost 8, with 15 bases in between. Germline V CDR1 and CDR2: SGHTA, FQGTGA. The CDR3 here is CASSSGGQYDEQFF. The DNA of the CDR3 is TGTGCCAGCAGCTCGGGGGGACAATACGATGAGCAGTTCTTC.

This clonotype was seen a few times. The chain carries TRBV3-1 and TRBJ1-1; no reliable D call. V lost 1 base and J lost 4, with 7 bases in between. The CDR3 length is 13 residues. The germline CDR1 and CDR2 sequences are LGHDT and YNNKEL (reference sequence). The CDR3 nucleotides read TGTGCCAGCAGCCAAGCAGGTAGCACTGAAGCTTTCTTT. This translates into CASSQAGSTEAFF.

The DNA for the CDR3 is TGCGCCAGCAGCCCCCAGGCGCGGGGTTACGAGCAGTACTTC. It yields the protein CASSPQARGYEQYF. The J gene is TRBJ2-7, the V gene TRBV4-1; a weak D match, TRBD2 (6 bases). The CDR3 is 14 residues long. Trimming shortened V by 4 bases and J by 4 bases, and 14 bases separated the two germline ends. Per germline, CDR1 MGHRA and CDR2 YSYEKL.

The chain employs TRBV6-2 or TRBV6-3 and TRBJ2-5, with D tentatively TRBD2 (6 bases). This CDR3 spans 13 amino acids. The germline gives CDR1 MNHEY, CDR2 SVGEGT. Trimming took 11 bases from V and 11 from J, leaving 24 bases between them. The CDR3 DNA reads as TGTGCCGCTACTAGCATCCTCTACAATGAGCAGTACTTC. Translated, it gives CAATSILYNEQYF.

This chain joins TRBV27 and TRBJ1-3, with D maybe TRBD1 (6 bases). Germline V CDR1 and CDR2: MNHEY, SMNVEV (reference sequence). The CDR3 covers 14 residues. V lost 5 bases and J lost 4, with 12 bases in between. The CDR3 DNA sequence: TGTGCCAGCAGTCTACAGGGTGTAGGAAACACCATATATTTT. Translation: CASSLQGVGNTIYF.